This is a list of T cell receptor beta chains from one sample in a study of CD8 T cells in ankylosing spondylitis. Each CDR3 protein gets one entry after TCRdb re-called the 5' RACE reads with MiXCR. The sample comprises more than 95,000 distinct CDR3 sequences, about 7.7% of which are singletons, and more than 9.5% rests with the top ten. Sequencing was performed on blood, either unsorted or a sorted T cell fraction (not recorded which). These receptors all come from a male donor with ankylosing spondylitis or in good health (not recorded which). Each CDR3 is given with its conserved first and last residue. The D gene is left open where the match is weak. Clone size is not always given. Where it is, it says once, few, many or a class for expanded clones.

CDR3: CASGPALAGIDTGELFF
DNA: TGCGCCAGCGGGCCCGCACTAGCGGGAATCGACACCGGGGAGCTGTTTTTT
J: TRBJ2-2
V: TRBV5-1
D: TRBD2
size: few

CDR3: CAISVGGSVTDTQYF
DNA: TGTGCCATCAGTGTCGGCGGGAGTGTGACAGATACGCAGTATTTT
J: TRBJ2-3
V: TRBV10-3
D: TRBD2
size: NA

CDR3: CASSPFGTGILWDSEGEKLFF
DNA: TGTGCCAGCAGCCCCTTCGGGACAGGGATTCTCTGGGATAGTGAGGGTGAAAAACTGTTTTTT
J: TRBJ1-4
V: TRBV11-2
D: TRBD1
size: few

CDR3: CASSYTTGTEAFF
DNA: TGTGCCAGCAGCTACACAACAGGGACTGAAGCTTTCTTT
J: TRBJ1-1
V: TRBV6-4
D: NA
size: many

CDR3: CASSPPRGAYSEAFF
DNA: TGTGCCAGCAGTCCCCCCAGGGGTGCGTACTCTGAAGCTTTCTTT
J: TRBJ1-1
V: TRBV27
D: NA
size: many

CDR3: CAIKDSNEKLFF
DNA: TGTGCCATCAAGGACTCGAATGAAAAACTGTTTTTT
J: TRBJ1-4
V: TRBV10-3
D: NA
size: many

CDR3: CASLVGSNTEAFF
DNA: TGTGCCAGCCTAGTCGGCTCGAACACTGAGGCTTTCTTT
J: TRBJ1-1
V: TRBV2
D: NA
size: NA

CDR3: CATSDSPGPKTLKRTGELFF
DNA: TGTGCCACCAGTGATTCACCGGGACCGAAGACCCTTAAACGCACCGGGGAGCTGTTTTTT
J: TRBJ2-2
V: TRBV24-1
D: NA
size: many

CDR3: CASSLLAGPGEQYF
DNA: TGTGCCAGCAGTCTCCTCGCGGGTCCGGGAGAGCAGTACTTC
J: TRBJ2-7
V: TRBV27
D: NA
size: many

CDR3: CASSGGEQYF
DNA: TGTGCCAGCAGCGGGGGCGAGCAGTACTTC
J: TRBJ2-7
V: TRBV11-2
D: NA
size: many

CDR3: CASSLRVAGAYEQYF
DNA: TGTGCCAGCAGCTTGAGGGTAGCGGGGGCCTACGAGCAGTACTTC
J: TRBJ2-7
V: TRBV7-2
D: TRBD2
size: many

CDR3: CASSAGLYEQYF
DNA: TGTGCCAGCAGCGCAGGACTCTACGAGCAGTACTTC
J: TRBJ2-7
V: TRBV7-2
D: NA
size: many

CDR3: CASSVGSGTNNEQFF
DNA: TGTGCCAGCAGCGTAGGTAGCGGGACCAACAATGAGCAGTTCTTC
J: TRBJ2-1
V: TRBV9
D: TRBD2
size: many

CDR3: CASSEEVGVSYSEQFF
DNA: TGCGCCAGCAGTGAAGAGGTCGGAGTCTCCTACAGTGAGCAGTTCTTC
J: TRBJ2-1
V: TRBV2
D: NA
size: NA

CDR3: CATSEGTPPGTQYF
DNA: TGTGCCACCAGTGAGGGAACTCCCCCAGGGACCCAGTACTTC
J: TRBJ2-5
V: TRBV24-1
D: NA
size: many

CDR3: CASTRGQAPFIGEQYF
DNA: TGTGCCAGCACCCGCGGGCAGGCCCCCTTCATAGGCGAGCAGTACTTC
J: TRBJ2-7
V: TRBV12-3/TRBV12-4
D: NA
size: many

CDR3: CSASSIAEYNEQFF
DNA: TGCAGTGCTAGTAGCATAGCGGAATACAATGAGCAGTTCTTC
J: TRBJ2-1
V: TRBV20-1
D: NA
size: many

CDR3: CASSRTGRLYEQYF
DNA: TGTGCCAGCAGTCGAACAGGGAGGTTATACGAGCAGTACTTC
J: TRBJ2-7
V: TRBV12-3/TRBV12-4
D: NA
size: many

CDR3: CANHRAMKYEQYF
DNA: TGTGCCAACCACCGGGCCATGAAGTACGAGCAGTACTTC
J: TRBJ2-7
V: TRBV6-4
D: NA
size: NA

CDR3: CASSEKTKTDRAKNIQYF
DNA: TGTGCCAGCAGCGAAAAAACAAAAACGGACAGAGCCAAAAACATTCAGTACTTC
J: TRBJ2-4
V: TRBV11-1
D: NA
size: many

CDR3: CASTQEGNEQFF
DNA: TGTGCCAGCACCCAAGAGGGTAATGAGCAGTTCTTC
J: TRBJ2-1
V: TRBV12-3/TRBV12-4
D: NA
size: many

CDR3: CASTWGGPGTEAFF
DNA: TGTGCCAGCACTTGGGGGGGCCCAGGCACTGAAGCTTTCTTT
J: TRBJ1-1
V: TRBV12-3/TRBV12-4
D: NA
size: many

CDR3: CSAHVENTDTQYF
DNA: TGCAGTGCCCACGTCGAAAACACAGATACGCAGTATTTT
J: TRBJ2-3
V: TRBV20-1
D: NA
size: many

CDR3: CASSLVPQETQYF
DNA: TGTGCCAGCAGCCTCGTCCCCCAAGAGACCCAGTACTTC
J: TRBJ2-5
V: TRBV3-1
D: NA
size: many

CDR3: CSARGQGAGQPQHF
DNA: TGCAGTGCTAGAGGACAGGGGGCAGGTCAGCCCCAGCATTTT
J: TRBJ1-5
V: TRBV20-1
D: TRBD1
size: many

CDR3: CSARGGSSGPYNEQFF
DNA: TGCAGTGCTAGAGGTGGTTCTAGCGGACCGTACAATGAGCAGTTCTTC
J: TRBJ2-1
V: TRBV20-1
D: TRBD2
size: many

CDR3: CSAIQGAEQPQHF
DNA: TGCAGTGCTATACAGGGGGCGGAACAGCCCCAGCATTTT
J: TRBJ1-5
V: TRBV20-1
D: TRBD1
size: many

CDR3: CASATWRGAYNEQFF
DNA: TGTGCCAGCGCCACCTGGCGGGGGGCCTACAATGAGCAGTTCTTC
J: TRBJ2-1
V: TRBV7-8
D: TRBD2
size: many

CDR3: CASSLSGGPKRSGPQHF
DNA: TGTGCCAGCAGCTTATCGGGGGGACCGAAGCGGAGCGGGCCCCAGCATTTT
J: TRBJ1-5
V: TRBV5-4
D: NA
size: few

CDR3: CSAPWTGSYEQYF
DNA: TGCAGTGCTCCTTGGACTGGCTCCTACGAGCAGTACTTC
J: TRBJ2-7
V: TRBV20-1
D: NA
size: many

CDR3: CASSQDPGQGNIQYF
DNA: TGTGCCAGCAGCCAAGACCCCGGACAGGGTAACATTCAGTACTTC
J: TRBJ2-4
V: TRBV4-2
D: TRBD1
size: NA

CDR3: CATSDKGKGNTGELFF
DNA: TGTGCCACCAGTGACAAGGGGAAGGGGAACACCGGGGAGCTGTTTTTT
J: TRBJ2-2
V: TRBV24-1
D: NA
size: many

CDR3: CASSSGSVPNYGYTF
DNA: TGTGCCAGCAGCTCCGGTTCCGTGCCTAACTATGGCTACACCTTC
J: TRBJ1-2
V: TRBV7-9
D: NA
size: NA

CDR3: CASSGQGTDTQYF
DNA: TGTGCCAGCAGTGGACAGGGTACAGATACGCAGTATTTT
J: TRBJ2-3
V: TRBV12-3/TRBV12-4
D: TRBD1
size: many

CDR3: CASSLGTSGRDEQFF
DNA: TGTGCCAGCAGCCTAGGGACTAGCGGGAGGGATGAGCAGTTCTTC
J: TRBJ2-1
V: TRBV9
D: TRBD2
size: many

CDR3: CAWSVTGPSTEAFF
DNA: TGTGCCTGGAGTGTCACAGGGCCTTCAACTGAAGCTTTCTTT
J: TRBJ1-1
V: TRBV30
D: NA
size: NA

CDR3: CASSLQRLAGLETQYF
DNA: TGTGCCAGCAGCTTGCAACGACTAGCGGGGTTGGAGACCCAGTACTTC
J: TRBJ2-5
V: TRBV5-5
D: TRBD2
size: few

CDR3: CASSRWDIDNEQFF
DNA: TGCGCCAGCAGCCGCTGGGACATCGACAATGAGCAGTTCTTC
J: TRBJ2-1
V: TRBV5-1
D: NA
size: many

CDR3: CSARVAVPYEQYF
DNA: TGCAGTGCTAGAGTGGCCGTCCCCTACGAGCAGTACTTC
J: TRBJ2-7
V: TRBV20-1
D: NA
size: many

CDR3: CASSQDFESGFSGNTIYF
DNA: TGCGCCAGCAGCCAAGATTTTGAGTCCGGATTCTCTGGAAACACCATATATTTT
J: TRBJ1-3
V: TRBV4-3
D: NA
size: many

CDR3: CASSPPGGADTQYF
DNA: TGTGCCAGCAGTCCGCCCGGTGGCGCAGATACGCAGTATTTT
J: TRBJ2-3
V: TRBV12-3/TRBV12-4
D: NA
size: few

CDR3: CASSQGLVTGELFF
DNA: TGTGCCAGCAGCCAAGGACTAGTTACCGGGGAGCTGTTTTTT
J: TRBJ2-2
V: TRBV4-2
D: NA
size: many

CDR3: CASSFGGTSGNEQYF
DNA: TGTGCCAGCAGCTTCGGAGGGACTAGCGGGAACGAGCAGTACTTC
J: TRBJ2-7
V: TRBV7-9
D: TRBD2
size: many

CDR3: CASSLSPGGYNEQFF
DNA: TGCGCCAGCAGCTTGAGTCCCGGGGGGTACAATGAGCAGTTCTTC
J: TRBJ2-1
V: TRBV5-1
D: TRBD2
size: many

CDR3: CSVVRGASYEQYF
DNA: TGCAGCGTCGTCCGGGGGGCCTCCTACGAGCAGTACTTC
J: TRBJ2-7
V: TRBV29-1
D: NA
size: many

CDR3: CASSPKGTGGYEQYF
DNA: TGCGCCAGCAGCCCAAAGGGGACAGGGGGATACGAGCAGTACTTC
J: TRBJ2-7
V: TRBV4-3
D: TRBD1
size: many

CDR3: CSAFDNGYEQYF
DNA: TGCAGCGCCTTTGACAACGGCTACGAGCAGTACTTC
J: TRBJ2-7
V: TRBV29-1
D: NA
size: few

CDR3: CASSMTAGGTDTQYF
DNA: TGCGCCAGCAGCATGACCGCGGGAGGAACAGATACGCAGTATTTT
J: TRBJ2-3
V: TRBV5-1
D: TRBD2
size: many

CDR3: CASSFDRRNTIYF
DNA: TGTGCCAGCAGCTTTGATCGGAGAAACACCATATATTTT
J: TRBJ1-3
V: TRBV7-2
D: NA
size: many

CDR3: CATSRTRTRGTSTDTQYF
DNA: TGTGCCACCAGCAGGACCCGGACGCGCGGTACTAGCACAGATACGCAGTATTTT
J: TRBJ2-3
V: TRBV15
D: NA
size: many

CDR3: CASSLAGLNQPQHF
DNA: TGTGCCAGCAGCTTAGCAGGGTTGAATCAGCCCCAGCATTTT
J: TRBJ1-5
V: TRBV7-8
D: NA
size: many

CDR3: CASSPQGETGELFF
DNA: TGCGCCAGCAGCCCACAGGGGGAGACCGGGGAGCTGTTTTTT
J: TRBJ2-2
V: TRBV10-1
D: TRBD1
size: many

CDR3: CASSSGVGTEAFF
DNA: TGCGCCAGCAGCTCGGGGGTGGGGACTGAAGCTTTCTTT
J: TRBJ1-1
V: TRBV5-1
D: NA
size: NA